This is a list of T cell receptor beta chains from one sample in a study of glioma-infiltrating T cells after dendritic cell vaccination. Produced via immunoSEQ multiplex PCR; TCRdb's table is partial and in-frame only. There are tens of thousands of clones in the sample; 80% to 85% occur only once, and approximately 6.6% lies in the top ten. The sample here was blood, taken after dendritic cell vaccination. The receptors here all came from a human donor with glioblastoma. The CDR3 runs from the conserved cysteine through the conserved F or W. The order of the fields is clone size, V gene, CDR3 protein. Size is omitted from some rows. Given values are once, few, many or a class for expanded clones.

>-|TRBV30
CAWRPGGETQYF
>-|TRBV6-5
CASSPSGSTNEKLFF
>-|TRBV9
CASSVETSGALTDTQYF
>-|TRBV5-1
CASSWVTGGEGAEAFF
>-|TRBV15
CATSRDRRPEQPQHF
>-|TRBV27
CASSSRRGLTKTQDGYTF
>once|TRBV7-3
CASSLIGGGNYGYTF
>-|TRBV14
CASSQGQVDGYTF
>-|TRBV30
CAWSYKSNEQFF
>-|TRBV5-6
CASSQLTGTVHSPLHF
>-|TRBV7-3
CASSRDSGDTQYF
>-|TRBV5-1
CASSLSGGENEQFF
>-|TRBV30
CAWSVLVPAGNQETQYF
>-|TRBV7-2
CASSLAGNTEAFF
>-|TRBV18
CASSPGQSYGYTF
>-|TRBV10-3
CAIRESTGTDYNEQFF
>-|TRBV9
CASSSGDRGNTDTQYF
>few|TRBV4-2
CASSQDFGEGAFF
>-|TRBV28
CASTLGAAHQAFF
>-|TRBV5-1
CASRRPGSFSYEQYF
>few|TRBV6-5
CASSPGSYTGELFF
>-|TRBV6-6
CASSYSGASLF
>-|TRBV10-2
CASSPSGGAYNEQFF
>-|TRBV5-1
CASSLAPGTGWEQYF
>-|TRBV5-1
CASSMSYGTVRYNEQFF
>-|TRBV7-3
CASSPRSHTGELFF
>-|TRBV5-5
CASSWTGGSSSNQPQHF
>-|TRBV5-6
CASSFWEADTQYF
>-|TRBV10-3
CAISWTGMNTEAFF
>-|TRBV7-8
CASTATGQEVHTF
>-|TRBV5-6
CASRMYGGPSGGRETQYF
>-|TRBV5-3
CARSPGQGTEAFF
>many|TRBV9
CASSVQGATEAFF
>-|TRBV7-6
CASSLAGTGNTEAFF
>-|TRBV7-2
CASSLGNRDIQFF
>-|TRBV25-1
CASSEGTGGVLDEQYF
>-|TRBV19
CASSIIEVRGFSYGYTF
>once|TRBV6-6
CASSQTTGNGNSPLHF
>-|TRBV6-5
CASSYSLQGNQPQHF
>-|TRBV29-1
CSVRVSQETQYF
>-|TRBV7-8
CASSFGGGGHGYTF
>once|TRBV6-1
CASQEGGVGEKLFF
>few|TRBV2
CASMLTSGEYNEQFF
>once|TRBV28
CASSLWQGERYGYTF